These 20 T cell receptor beta chains originate from one sample sequenced in a study of T cell responses to AZD1222 COVID-19 vaccine listed by TCRdb under 2021. In light of the paper, this sample's time point label describes: baseline before first vaccination. The sample's treatment or condition, from its label and the paper: meningococcal conjugate vaccine given as trial control. The protocol used for the library was the immunoSEQ multiplex PCR assay. Not all clones reach the TCRdb copy of this immuneACCESS table, which keeps in-frame sequences only. Checked studies attribute under half of the gap to unresolved V genes and leave the rest unexplained. This sample is represented by roughly 150,000 clones; roughly 88% of them were singletons. Together, the top ten hold approximately 3.6% of the sample. This material consisted of peripheral blood, taken on day 0 of MenACWY control vaccination. These receptors were collected from an adult in good health.

This clone was seen a few times. V and J are TRBV7-2 and TRBJ1-4; D gene unclear. Trimming removed 1 base from V and 2 bases from J, with 11 bases in between. This CDR3 is built from 16 residues. Germline values: CDR1 SGHTA, CDR2 FQGNSA. The CDR3 sequence: CASSLVGRRTNEKLFF. The CDR3 DNA reads TGTGCCAGCAGCTTAGTCGGACGGCGGACTAATGAAAAACTGTTTTTT.

There are a few counts of this clone. The CDR3 region is CASSQTIPGSEQYF. The CDR3 DNA reads as TGTGCCAGCAGCCAAACGATTCCGGGAAGCGAGCAGTACTTC. V is TRBV3-1 (or the pseudogene TRBV3-2) and J is TRBJ2-7, with a tentative D call TRBD2 (5 bases). The germline V gene has CDR1 LGHDT and CDR2 YNNKEL (reference sequence). CDR3 length: 14 residues. V was pared by 2 bases and J by 6 bases, with 14 bases between.

The chain carries TRBV7-2 and TRBJ2-1; 14 bases fit TRBD2. Unmatched junction bases numbered 5, after V lost 3 bases and J lost 7 bases. The CDR3 extends over 16 amino acids. The V gene's germline CDR1 is SGHTA and CDR2 FQGNSA. This chain's CDR3 is CASSLVGTSGRNEQFF. For the CDR3, the DNA is TGTGCCAGCAGCTTGGTGGGGACTAGCGGGAGAAATGAGCAGTTCTTC.

The genes are TRBV6-4 and TRBJ2-7; TRBD1 is a possible D gene (5 bases). The CDR3 contains 13 residues. The germline V gene has CDR1 MRHNA and CDR2 SNTAGT. V shed 6 bases and J shed 8 bases, with 17 bases lying between them. CDR3 sequence: CASSPTGPFKQYF. The CDR3 coding sequence is TGTGCCAGCAGCCCTACAGGACCCTTCAAGCAGTACTTC.

This sequence joins TRBV25-1 and TRBJ2-5, with TRBD2 as a possible D gene (5 bases). V was trimmed by 4 bases and J by 2 bases, leaving 14 bases between them. Per germline, CDR1 MGHDK and CDR2 SYGVNS. The CDR3 consists of 15 residues. The CDR3 coding sequence is TGTGCCAGCAGTGGAAATGGACTGGTACAAGAGACCCAGTACTTC. Amino acid sequence: CASSGNGLVQETQYF.

The V gene is TRBV5-1, the J gene TRBJ1-1; 8 bases are a match to TRBD1. Trimming removed 4 bases from V and 3 bases from J; junction bases left unmatched: 5. This CDR3 comprises 14 residues. Germline CDR1 is SGHRS and CDR2 is YFSETQ. The chain's CDR3 is CASSTGQGDTEAFF. The CDR3, as DNA: TGCGCCAGCAGCACCGGACAGGGTGACACTGAAGCTTTCTTT.

This clone came up once. At one end, the junction sequence differs from germline, possibly due to a read error. This sequence joins TRBV6-5 and TRBJ2-3; D remains ambiguous. The length of the CDR3 is 11 residues. The germline V gene has CDR1 MNHEY and CDR2 SVGAGI. CDR3: CASSSRDTQYF. In nucleotides, the CDR3 is TGTGCCAGCAGTAGCAGAGATACGCAGTATTTT.

The V and J genes are TRBV7-9 and TRBJ2-7; D is unresolved. Germline V gene data show CDR1 as SEHNR and CDR2 as FQNEAQ (reference sequence). The CDR3 spans 15 residues. The V and J ends lost 1 base and 7 bases respectively, with 17 bases between them. The CDR3 reads CASSLVGRSWGEQYF. The CDR3 region has the DNA TGTGCCAGCAGCTTAGTAGGACGTTCCTGGGGAGAGCAGTACTTC.

The chain employs TRBV5-8 and TRBJ2-7; 8 positions match TRBD2. The CDR3 extends over 15 amino acids. Germline values: CDR1 SGHTS, CDR2 YDEGEE. Unmatched junction bases numbered 12, after V lost 1 base and J lost 9 bases. The CDR3 reads CASSLPSGSSLGQYF. DNA of the CDR3: TGTGCCAGCAGCTTGCCCAGCGGGAGTTCGTTGGGGCAGTACTTC.

This chain joins TRBV6-5 and TRBJ1-6, with a tentative D call TRBD1 (5 bases). There are 13 residues in the CDR3. The germline V gene encodes CDR1 MNHEY and CDR2 SVGAGI. Trimming shortened V by 6 bases and J by 8 bases, and 11 bases separated the two germline ends. The CDR3 here is CASSGTADSPLHF. CDR3 coding DNA: TGTGCCAGCAGCGGGACCGCGGATTCACCCCTCCACTTT.

With respect to this clone: Within the sample, other DNA sequences also encode this same CDR3. V and J are TRBV30 and TRBJ1-4; D might be TRBD1 (5 bases). The V gene's germline CDR1 is GTSNPN and CDR2 SVGIG (reference sequence). V lost 3 bases to trimming and J lost 8 bases, with 10 bases between them. The CDR3 sequence is 12 residues long. CDR3 protein: CAWRRGNEKLFF. Here the CDR3 DNA reads TGTGCCTGGAGAAGGGGAAACGAAAAACTGTTTTTT.

The rearrangement links TRBV28 to TRBJ1-2, with TRBD1 as a possible D gene (6 bases). The germline CDR1 and CDR2 sequences are MDHEN and SYDVKM. There are 12 residues in the CDR3. V lost 8 bases, J lost 8 bases, and 15 bases lay in between. The CDR3 sequence is CASAGDSGGYTF. The CDR3, as DNA: TGTGCCAGCGCAGGGGATTCGGGGGGCTACACCTTC.

The chain joins TRBV12-3 or TRBV12-4 to TRBJ1-2; no reliable D call. V was trimmed by 1 base and J by 7 bases, leaving 7 bases between them. This CDR3 has 12 residues. The CDR3 loop is CASSLEMSGYTF. The CDR3 nucleotides read TGTGCCAGCAGTTTAGAGATGTCTGGCTACACCTTC.

This chain uses TRBV4-2 with TRBJ1-2; tentatively, D is TRBD1 (6 bases). Germline V gives CDR1 LGHNA, CDR2 YNFKEQ. With 3 bases removed from V and 2 bases from J, the gap between germline ends came to 13 bases. CDR3 size: 15 residues. The CDR3 DNA follows: TGTGCCAGCAGCCAGGGGGGGACATCAAACTATGGCTACACCTTC. Translation: CASSQGGTSNYGYTF.

The gene calls are TRBV2 and TRBJ2-5; D remains ambiguous. The V end was cut by 4 bases, the J end by 5 bases, with 5 bases between. This CDR3 has 11 amino acids. From germline, CDR1 is SNHLY and CDR2 FYNNEI. The CDR3 DNA reads TGTGCCAGCAGTGGAGAGGAGACCCAGTACTTC. Encoded protein: CASSGEETQYF. Using reference TRBV2 and TRBJ2-5 for the parts outside the CDR3, the full variable domain is EPEVTQTPSHQVTQMGQEVILRCVPISNHLYFYWYRQILGQKVEFLVSFYNNEISEKSEIFDDQFSVERPDGSNFTLKIRSTKLEDSAMYFCASSGEETQYFGPGTRLLVL.

This clone was found a few times. V gene TRBV9 combines with J gene TRBJ2-5; 7 bases fit TRBD2. Germline V lookup: CDR1 SGDLS, CDR2 YYNGEE. The CDR3 extends over 16 amino acids. Trimming cost V 3 bases and J 4 bases; bases outside gene matches: 12. The CDR3 sequence: CASSAGLVYRRETQYF. The DNA for the CDR3 is TGTGCCAGCAGCGCCGGACTAGTCTATCGCCGAGAGACCCAGTACTTC.

This clone was found once. The chain carries TRBV6-2 or TRBV6-3 and TRBJ2-4, with D tentatively TRBD1 or TRBD2 (5 bases each). Germline V gives CDR1 MNHEY, CDR2 SVGEGT. The V end lost 5 bases, the J end lost 0 bases, and 8 bases lay between the germline ends. CDR3 length: 14 residues. CDR3 region: CASSRDVAKNIQYF. DNA of the CDR3: TGTGCCAGCAGTCGGGACGTAGCCAAAAACATTCAGTACTTC.

This chain's CDR3 is CASSQEERGGLETQYF. As DNA, the CDR3 is TGTGCCAGCAGCCAAGAGGAGCGGGGGGGATTGGAGACCCAGTACTTC. V and J are TRBV4-2 and TRBJ2-5; TRBD2 matches 10 bases. CDR1 and CDR2 (germline): LGHNA, YNFKEQ. The CDR3 is 16 residues long. J lost 5 bases, V lost 0 bases, and 6 bases had no gene match.

The chain joins TRBV28 to TRBJ1-5; the D is unclear. The CDR3 is 11 residues long. V dropped 2 bases and J dropped 12 bases, with 8 bases sitting between them. Germline V lookup: CDR1 MDHEN, CDR2 SYDVKM. DNA for the CDR3: TGTGCCAGCAGTTTAAACGGCGGCCAGCATTTT. Amino acids: CASSLNGGQHF.

In this sample, this clone turned up once. V gene TRBV6-5 combines with J gene TRBJ1-6; no definite D call. Per germline, CDR1 MNHEY and CDR2 SVGAGI. The germline V and J ends were trimmed by 0 bases and 11 bases, with 14 bases remaining between them. The CDR3 runs to 15 residues. CDR3 protein: CASSYSSPNDPPLHF. CDR3 DNA sequence: TGTGCCAGCAGTTACTCGTCACCTAACGATCCACCCCTCCACTTT.